This TCR beta chain is from a study of CD8+ T cells in alopecia areata (dated by TCRdb to the late 2010s). About the full investigation: Treated patients were enrolled in an open-label pilot trial of oral tofacitinib, 5 to 10 mg twice daily, for moderate-to-severe alopecia areata. Tofacitinib was administered for 6 to 18 months, and 6 months of follow-up off drug were then conducted to assess delayed response and recurrence. Disease severity in treated patients was measured with the SALT score, which quantifies the percentage of affected scalp surface area. In both human patients and the C3H/HeJ mouse model, the study applied high-throughput TCRbeta sequencing to look at T cell clonal expansion in alopecia areata. In humans, TCRbeta sequencing was performed on scalp tissue and on sorted CD4+ and CD8+ peripheral blood T cells from healthy controls and from patients with patchy or totalis/universalis alopecia areata. Patients on tofacitinib were biopsied at baseline and after 4 and 24 weeks of treatment, and several of the patients also had a later scalp biopsy. Scalp clonality was compared across normal scalp (n=4), patchy alopecia areata scalp (n=8), and alopecia totalis/universalis scalp (n=8). The RNA source kit depended on sample type: the PAXgene miRNA kit for fixed scalp, the miRNeasy kit for PBMCs, and the RNeasy kit for mouse skin. TCRbeta CDR3 regions were amplified by immunoSEQ multiplex PCR with 35 Vbeta forward and 13 Jbeta reverse primers. Points the paper makes about the study in general: The treated cohort was small, with a single nonresponder, so links between baseline CD8+ expansion and response need larger studies. Scalp TCR repertoire analysis is complicated because resident alphabeta T cells in normal human skin are also sequenced, whereas mouse skin is dominated by gammadelta T cells. Tofacitinib significantly decreased scalp clonality and the number of expanded CD8+ clones among the top 100 scalp clones. Many expanded lesional clones persisted in scalp and blood during tofacitinib treatment, which may partly explain relapse after stopping treatment. Lesional scalp, especially in alopecia totalis/universalis, showed higher clonality and more expanded CD8+ clones than normal scalp, suggesting antigenic drive. TCR sequences shared between patients were less clear than in mice, possibly partly because of HLA diversity in the patient population.

The time point label here, explained by the study, means: 20 to 30 weeks on oral tofacitinib. The treatment or condition label here, explained by the study, means: oral pan-JAK inhibitor, 5-10 mg twice daily. Peripheral blood and lesional scalp punch biopsies were obtained from patients with alopecia areata. PBMCs were separated by density centrifugation and stained for CD3, CD4 and CD8, after which CD4+ and CD8+ T cells were sorted on a FACSAria. Including cysteine and phenylalanine, the CDR3 has 15 amino acids. Of all the DNA, just the CDR3 is kept, 45 bases in frame from base 1. V drops 5 bases and J drops 0 bases, leaving 13 bases in between. CDR1 and CDR2, per the germline V gene (reference sequence), are SEHNR and FQNEAQ. Turning to this clone: The antigen it binds to is not known. The record has no base qualities; no much larger clone is one base away.

Receptors were amplified or captured by the immunoSEQ multiplex PCR assay. RNA was extracted from all samples and reverse transcribed into cDNA as template for TCR sequencing. First-strand cDNA was synthesized using SuperScript III with a 2:1 mix of oligo-dT and random hexamers. A synthetic immune receptor repertoire was used to gauge amplification bias, and whatever bias remained was removed computationally. The original methods were these. Raw reads were preprocessed to remove errors, and CDR3 was defined by IMGT conventions from the conserved cysteine to phenylalanine. Clonality was computed by normalizing Shannon entropy by log2 of the number of productive unique TCRs and subtracting the result from 1. Whether each scalp clone was CD4 or CD8 was inferred by checking scalp TCRbeta sequences against the CD4 and CD8 repertoires from sorted blood. As stored in TCRdb, this immuneACCESS dataset retains in-frame rearrangements with V and J assigned. A fraction of the clones does not appear; measured against another copy, unresolved V genes explain less than half of the discrepancy, and the remainder lacks a known reason. V, J and clone size are those of that table, while D and trimming were read from the DNA. Within this sample are around 100,000 clones, with under 60% of them counted one time only. Roughly an eighth of the sample belongs to the ten largest clones.

The sequences come from CD8+ T cells sorted from blood, collected at week 24, from a patient treated with tofacitinib. In this chain, TRBV7-9 is recombined with TRBJ1-1; the D gene is possibly TRBD1, with 5 bases matching. The origin of this receptor is a human donor with alopecia areata. The DNA reads as follows: TGTGCCAGCAGCCCAAGACAGCACATGAACACTGAAGCTTTCTTT. It translates as CASSPRQHMNTEAFF.